These T cell receptor beta chains were read from a single sample in a study of human T cells and chemical hapten exposure. TCRdb reprocessed the RACE reads via MiXCR and lists one record per CDR3 protein. The profile shows around 380,000 distinct CDR3 sequences, over 5% of them singletons. The sample was whole blood, taken in connection with sensitization to the hapten diphenylcyclopropenone (DPC). The source is a young woman with alopecia areata. Some clones in this sample may be carry-over from other donors' samples. The CDR3 runs from the conserved cysteine through the conserved F or W. The order of the fields is V gene, CDR3 protein.

v_gene: TRBV5-1
CDR3aa: CASSLELASGGVTDTQYF

v_gene: TRBV3-1
CDR3aa: CASSQDDSINYGYTF

v_gene: TRBV6-5
CDR3aa: CASRPAGAETQYF

v_gene: TRBV5-1
CDR3aa: CASSLGTGLSPLHF

v_gene: TRBV7-7
CDR3aa: CASSPSSGGNEQFF

v_gene: TRBV6-5
CDR3aa: CASRNRDESEKLFF

v_gene: TRBV7-2
CDR3aa: CASTPLENEQFF

v_gene: TRBV12-3/TRBV12-4
CDR3aa: CASRPAWRDKNTEAFF

v_gene: TRBV6-6
CDR3aa: CASTRGGQGGDSPLHF

v_gene: TRBV13
CDR3aa: CASSLGRWGGQETQYF

v_gene: TRBV12-3/TRBV12-4
CDR3aa: CASTPNQGPQNYGYTF

v_gene: TRBV5-6
CDR3aa: CASSLALRIFGSTDTQYF

v_gene: TRBV3-1
CDR3aa: CASSQYTLGSGNTIYF

v_gene: TRBV6-5
CDR3aa: CASSRGEEEGGYTF

v_gene: TRBV20-1
CDR3aa: CSAIQSYTGELFF

v_gene: TRBV5-1
CDR3aa: CASSPRDRGTSQEQFF

v_gene: TRBV2
CDR3aa: CASRLRDGLPYEQYF

v_gene: TRBV5-1
CDR3aa: CASSGGQGEKLFF

v_gene: TRBV12-3/TRBV12-4
CDR3aa: CASSLSQDVCEQYF

v_gene: TRBV6-6
CDR3aa: CATYGQQPNTGELFF

v_gene: TRBV13
CDR3aa: CASSLGGDGANYGYTF

v_gene: TRBV7-2
CDR3aa: CASSLASSGGSPLRYF

v_gene: TRBV20-1
CDR3aa: CSARIDVSGKLFF

v_gene: TRBV12-3/TRBV12-4
CDR3aa: CASSPRDRVGYNEQFF

v_gene: TRBV5-6
CDR3aa: CASSRAPLPLNIQYF

v_gene: TRBV4-3
CDR3aa: CASSQDIGGLTDTQYF

v_gene: TRBV6-5
CDR3aa: CASSYSEASGGPHTGELFF

v_gene: TRBV6-5
CDR3aa: CASRFTGGNLREQYF

v_gene: TRBV6-2/TRBV6-3
CDR3aa: CASSSGAPTEAFF

v_gene: TRBV29-1
CDR3aa: CSVGQNTPRGYTF

v_gene: TRBV27
CDR3aa: CASSLSQDRENTEAFF

v_gene: TRBV6-5
CDR3aa: CASSYFGQGKGDGYTF

v_gene: TRBV9
CDR3aa: CASSAGDFPIYEQYF

v_gene: TRBV27
CDR3aa: CASSLSRLGAKLFF

v_gene: TRBV12-3/TRBV12-4
CDR3aa: CASSFEAGGTYNEQFF

v_gene: TRBV5-3
CDR3aa: CARSRTQNTEAFF

v_gene: TRBV6-5
CDR3aa: CASSYSEGTGYTF

v_gene: TRBV20-1
CDR3aa: CSARLPTSGGDTQYF

v_gene: TRBV6-1
CDR3aa: CASKPYSGNTIYF

v_gene: TRBV10-3
CDR3aa: CALGPGTSGGEDTQYF

v_gene: TRBV12-5
CDR3aa: CASALRDTAGGTQYF

v_gene: TRBV20-1
CDR3aa: CSARGQPNTEAFF

v_gene: TRBV6-2/TRBV6-3
CDR3aa: CASRDQGHTEAFF

v_gene: TRBV2
CDR3aa: CASGGLAKNIQYF

v_gene: TRBV10-3
CDR3aa: CAISEGPYTGELFF

v_gene: TRBV4-3
CDR3aa: CASSQVGQADSPLHF

v_gene: TRBV5-4
CDR3aa: CASSLRTGVPEAFF

v_gene: TRBV27
CDR3aa: CASSLNPGTGRDEQFF

v_gene: TRBV7-2
CDR3aa: CASSFRLPGGTANTEAFF

v_gene: TRBV7-2
CDR3aa: CASSLLQTGGLRYEQYF

v_gene: TRBV5-5
CDR3aa: CASSLSDEQFF